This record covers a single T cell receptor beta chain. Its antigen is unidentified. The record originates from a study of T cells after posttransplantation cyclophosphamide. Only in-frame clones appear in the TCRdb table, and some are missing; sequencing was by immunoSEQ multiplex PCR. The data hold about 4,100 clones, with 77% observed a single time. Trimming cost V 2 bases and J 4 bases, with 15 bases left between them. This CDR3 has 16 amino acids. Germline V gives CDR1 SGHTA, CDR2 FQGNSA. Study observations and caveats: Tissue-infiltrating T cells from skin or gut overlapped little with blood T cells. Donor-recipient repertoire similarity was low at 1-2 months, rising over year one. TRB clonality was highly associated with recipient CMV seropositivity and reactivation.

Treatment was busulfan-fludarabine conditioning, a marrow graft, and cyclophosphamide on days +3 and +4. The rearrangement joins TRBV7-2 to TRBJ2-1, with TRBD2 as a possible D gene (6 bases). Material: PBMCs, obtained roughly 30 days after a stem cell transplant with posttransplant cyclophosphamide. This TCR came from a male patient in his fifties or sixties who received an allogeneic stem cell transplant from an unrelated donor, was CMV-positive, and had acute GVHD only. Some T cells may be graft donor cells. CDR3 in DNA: TGTGCCAGCAGCTTACTAGCGACCCATGCATACAATGAGCAGTTCTTC. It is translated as CASSLLATHAYNEQFF.